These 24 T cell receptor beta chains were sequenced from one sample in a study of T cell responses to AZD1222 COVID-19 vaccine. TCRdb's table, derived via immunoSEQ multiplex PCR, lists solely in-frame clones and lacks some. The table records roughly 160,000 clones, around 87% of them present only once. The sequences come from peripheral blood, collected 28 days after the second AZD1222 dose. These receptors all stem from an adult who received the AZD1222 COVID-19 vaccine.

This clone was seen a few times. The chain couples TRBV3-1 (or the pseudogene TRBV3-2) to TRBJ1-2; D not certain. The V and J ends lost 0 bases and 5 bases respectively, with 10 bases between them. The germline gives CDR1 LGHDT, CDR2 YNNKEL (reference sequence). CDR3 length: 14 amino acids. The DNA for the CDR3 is TGTGCCAGCAGCCAAGAGGTGGCACCTTATGGCTACACCTTC. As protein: CASSQEVAPYGYTF.

CDR3 region: CASSEDPGTIYGYTF. In nucleotides, the CDR3 is TGTGCCAGCAGTGAAGATCCAGGAACGATCTATGGCTACACCTTC. The chain uses TRBV6-1 and TRBJ1-2; D not resolved. The CDR3 is 15 residues long. V lost 1 base and J lost 4, with 13 bases in between. CDR1 and CDR2 from the germline V gene are MNHNS and SASEGT.

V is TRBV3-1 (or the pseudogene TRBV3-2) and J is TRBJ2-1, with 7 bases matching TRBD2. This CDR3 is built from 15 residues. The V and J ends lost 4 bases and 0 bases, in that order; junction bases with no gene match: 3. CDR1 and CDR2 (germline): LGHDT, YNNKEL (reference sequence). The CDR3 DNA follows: TGTGCCAGCAGCCTCGGGGGGAGCTCCTACAATGAGCAGTTCTTC. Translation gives CASSLGGSSYNEQFF.

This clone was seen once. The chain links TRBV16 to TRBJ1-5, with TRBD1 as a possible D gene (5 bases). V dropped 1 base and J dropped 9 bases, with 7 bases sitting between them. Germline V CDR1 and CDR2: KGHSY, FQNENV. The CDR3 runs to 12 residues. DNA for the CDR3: TGTGCCAGCAGCCAATGGGGCCCGCCCCAGCATTTT. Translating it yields CASSQWGPPQHF.

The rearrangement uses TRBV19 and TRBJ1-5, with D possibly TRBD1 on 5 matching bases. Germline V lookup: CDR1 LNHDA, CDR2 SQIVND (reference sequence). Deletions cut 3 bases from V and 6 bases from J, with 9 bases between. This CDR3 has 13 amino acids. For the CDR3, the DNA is TGTGCCAGTAGTATCGGGGGGAGTCAGCCCCAGCATTTT. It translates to CASSIGGSQPQHF. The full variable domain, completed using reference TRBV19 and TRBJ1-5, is DGGITQSPKYLFRKEGQNVTLSCEQNLNHDAMYWYRQDPGQGLRLIYYSQIVNDFQKGDIAEGYSVSREKKESFPLTVTSAQKNPTAFYLCASSIGGSQPQHFGDGTRLSIL.

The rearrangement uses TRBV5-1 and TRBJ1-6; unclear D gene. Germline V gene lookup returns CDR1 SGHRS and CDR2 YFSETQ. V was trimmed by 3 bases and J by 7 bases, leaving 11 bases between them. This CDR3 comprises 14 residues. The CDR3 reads CASSSGFANSPLHF. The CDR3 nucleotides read TGCGCCAGCAGCTCGGGGTTCGCGAATTCACCCCTCCACTTT.

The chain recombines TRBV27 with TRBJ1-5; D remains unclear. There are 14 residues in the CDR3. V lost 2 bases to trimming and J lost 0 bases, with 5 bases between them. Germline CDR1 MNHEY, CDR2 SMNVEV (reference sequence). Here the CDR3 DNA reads TGTGCCAGCAGTTTAGGAGTTAGCAATCAGCCCCAGCATTTT. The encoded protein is CASSLGVSNQPQHF.

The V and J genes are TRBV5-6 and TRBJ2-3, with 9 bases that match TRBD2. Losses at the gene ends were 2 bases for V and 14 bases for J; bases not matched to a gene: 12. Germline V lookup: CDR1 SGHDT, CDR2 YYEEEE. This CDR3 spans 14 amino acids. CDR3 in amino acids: CASSFSAGGPIWYF. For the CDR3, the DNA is TGTGCCAGCAGCTTCTCAGCGGGGGGCCCGATTTGGTATTTT.

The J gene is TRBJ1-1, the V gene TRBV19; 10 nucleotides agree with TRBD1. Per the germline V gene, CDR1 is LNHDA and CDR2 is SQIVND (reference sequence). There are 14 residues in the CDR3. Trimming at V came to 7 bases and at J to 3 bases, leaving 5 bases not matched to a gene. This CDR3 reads CASTVDRGHTEAFF. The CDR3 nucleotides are TGTGCCAGTACGGTTGACAGGGGGCACACTGAAGCTTTCTTT.

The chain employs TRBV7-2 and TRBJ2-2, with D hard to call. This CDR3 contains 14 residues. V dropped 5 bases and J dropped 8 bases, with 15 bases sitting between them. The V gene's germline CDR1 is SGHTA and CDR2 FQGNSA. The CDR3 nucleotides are TGTGCCAGCAGCCCCCCGTGGCCTCCGGGGGAGCTGTTTTTT. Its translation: CASSPPWPPGELFF. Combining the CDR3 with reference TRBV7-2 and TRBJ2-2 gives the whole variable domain GAGVSQSPSNKVTEKGKDVELRCDPISGHTALYWYRQSLGQGLEFLIYFQGNSAPDKSGLPSDRFSAERTGGSVSTLTIQRTQQEDSAVYLCASSPPWPPGELFFGEGSRLTVL.

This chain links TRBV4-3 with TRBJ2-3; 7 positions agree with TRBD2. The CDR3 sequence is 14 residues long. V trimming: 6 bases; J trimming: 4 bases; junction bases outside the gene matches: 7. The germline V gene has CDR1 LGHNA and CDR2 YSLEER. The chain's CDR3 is CASRKRGPPDTQYF. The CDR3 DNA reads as TGCGCCAGCAGGAAGCGGGGACCACCAGATACGCAGTATTTT.

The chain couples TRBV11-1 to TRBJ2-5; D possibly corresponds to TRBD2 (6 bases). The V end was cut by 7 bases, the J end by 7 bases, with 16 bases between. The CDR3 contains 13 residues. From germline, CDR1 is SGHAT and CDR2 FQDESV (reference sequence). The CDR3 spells CASNEREVGTQYF. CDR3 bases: TGTGCCAGCAACGAAAGGGAGGTCGGGACCCAGTACTTC.

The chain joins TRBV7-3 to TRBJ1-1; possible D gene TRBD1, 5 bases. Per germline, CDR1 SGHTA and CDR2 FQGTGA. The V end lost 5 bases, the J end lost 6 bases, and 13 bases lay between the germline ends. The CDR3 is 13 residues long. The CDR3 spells CASSDRGVAEAFF. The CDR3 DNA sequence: TGTGCCAGCAGCGATAGGGGAGTGGCTGAAGCTTTCTTT.

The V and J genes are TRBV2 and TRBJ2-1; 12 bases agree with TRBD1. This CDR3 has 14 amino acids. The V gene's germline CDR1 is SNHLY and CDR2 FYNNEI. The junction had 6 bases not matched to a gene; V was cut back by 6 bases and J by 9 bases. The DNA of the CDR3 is TGTGCCAGCAGCGGGACAGGGGGCAGGGGTGAGCAGTTCTTC. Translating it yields CASSGTGGRGEQFF.

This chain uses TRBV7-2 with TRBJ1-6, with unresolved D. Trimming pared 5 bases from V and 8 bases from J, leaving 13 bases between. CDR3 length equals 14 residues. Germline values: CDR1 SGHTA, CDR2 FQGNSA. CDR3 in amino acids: CASSAQLSDSPLHF. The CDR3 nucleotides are TGTGCCAGCAGCGCACAGCTTTCGGATTCACCCCTCCACTTT.

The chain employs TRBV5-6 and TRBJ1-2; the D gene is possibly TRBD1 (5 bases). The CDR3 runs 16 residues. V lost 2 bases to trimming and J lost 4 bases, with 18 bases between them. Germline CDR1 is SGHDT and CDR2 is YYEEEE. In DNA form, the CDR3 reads TGTGCCAGCAGCTTTTGGCCGGACATATACTCCTATGGCTACACCTTC. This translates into CASSFWPDIYSYGYTF. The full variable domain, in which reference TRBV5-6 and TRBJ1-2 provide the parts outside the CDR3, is DAGVTQSPTHLIKTRGQQVTLRCSPKSGHDTVSWYQQALGQGPQFIFQYYEEEERQRGNFPDRFSGHQFPNYSSELNVNALLLGDSALYLCASSFWPDIYSYGYTFGSGTRLTVV.

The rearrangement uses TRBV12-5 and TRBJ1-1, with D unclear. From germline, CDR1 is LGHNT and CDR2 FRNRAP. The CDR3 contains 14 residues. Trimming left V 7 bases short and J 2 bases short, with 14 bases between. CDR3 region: CASAQQGTNTEAFF. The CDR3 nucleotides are TGTGCTAGTGCCCAACAAGGAACTAACACTGAAGCTTTCTTT.

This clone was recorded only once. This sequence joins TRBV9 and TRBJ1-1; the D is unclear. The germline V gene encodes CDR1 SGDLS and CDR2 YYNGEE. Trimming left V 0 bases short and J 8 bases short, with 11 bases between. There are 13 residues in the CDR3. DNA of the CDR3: TGTGCCAGCAGCGTAGGGGTAGGAATCGAAGCTTTCTTT. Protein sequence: CASSVGVGIEAFF.

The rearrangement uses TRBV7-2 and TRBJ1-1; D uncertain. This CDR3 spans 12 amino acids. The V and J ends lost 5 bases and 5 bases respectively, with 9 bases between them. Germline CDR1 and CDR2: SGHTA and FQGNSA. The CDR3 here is CASSPPWTEAFF. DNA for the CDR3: TGTGCCAGCAGCCCCCCATGGACTGAAGCTTTCTTT.

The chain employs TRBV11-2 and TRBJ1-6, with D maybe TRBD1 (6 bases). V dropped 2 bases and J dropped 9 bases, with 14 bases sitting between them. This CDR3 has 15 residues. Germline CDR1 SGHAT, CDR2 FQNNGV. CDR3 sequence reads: CASSLISGAGSPLHF. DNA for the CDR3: TGTGCCAGCAGCTTAATATCAGGGGCAGGTTCACCCCTCCACTTT.

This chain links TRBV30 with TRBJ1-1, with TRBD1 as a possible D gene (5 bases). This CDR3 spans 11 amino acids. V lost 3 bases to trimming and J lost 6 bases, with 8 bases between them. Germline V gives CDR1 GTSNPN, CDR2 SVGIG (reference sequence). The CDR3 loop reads CAWSEGPEAFF. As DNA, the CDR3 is TGTGCCTGGAGCGAGGGGCCTGAAGCTTTCTTT.

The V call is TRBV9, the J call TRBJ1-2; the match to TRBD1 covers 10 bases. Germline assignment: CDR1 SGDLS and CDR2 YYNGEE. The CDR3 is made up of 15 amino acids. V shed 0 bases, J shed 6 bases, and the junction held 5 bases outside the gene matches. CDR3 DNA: TGTGCCAGCAGCGTAGCTGGGACAGGGGCAGATGGCTACACCTTC. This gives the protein CASSVAGTGADGYTF.

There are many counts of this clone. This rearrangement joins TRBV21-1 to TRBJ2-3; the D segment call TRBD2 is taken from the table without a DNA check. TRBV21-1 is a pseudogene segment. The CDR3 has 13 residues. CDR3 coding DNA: TGTGCCAGCCCCGGCCGGGGGTCAGATACGCAGTATTTT. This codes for CASPGRGSDTQYF.

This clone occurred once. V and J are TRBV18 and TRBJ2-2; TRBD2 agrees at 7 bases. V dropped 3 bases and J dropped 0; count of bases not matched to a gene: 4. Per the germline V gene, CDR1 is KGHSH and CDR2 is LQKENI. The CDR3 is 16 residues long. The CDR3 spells CASSPTGTTNTGELFF. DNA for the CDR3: TGTGCCAGCTCACCCACGGGGACTACGAACACCGGGGAGCTGTTTTTT. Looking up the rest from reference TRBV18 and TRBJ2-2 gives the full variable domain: NAGVMQNPRHLVRRRGQEARLRCSPMKGHSHVYWYRQLPEEGLKFMVYLQKENIIDESGMPKERFSAEFPKEGPSILRIQQVVRGDSAAYFCASSPTGTTNTGELFFGEGSRLTVL.